Sequencing of this TCR beta chain was carried out in a study of T cell changes during pregnancy in multiple sclerosis. Profiled with immunoSEQ multiplex PCR; TCRdb holds only in-frame clones, not every one. The sample has roughly 100,000 clones; 85% to 95% are singletons. The source material was peripheral blood, sampled after pregnancy. The TCR comes from a female donor with multiple sclerosis, enrolled in a pregnancy study.

The CDR3 DNA is TGTGCCAGCAGTTACGAGGGGGTAGAAGCTTTCTTT. As protein: CASSYEGVEAFF. This chain connects TRBV6-6 to TRBJ1-1, with a possible D match to TRBD1 (6 bases). Trimming cost V 2 bases and J 8 bases, with 9 bases left between them. The germline CDR1 and CDR2 sequences are MNHNY and SVGAGI (reference sequence). CDR3 length: 12 residues.